Listed here are 23 T cell receptor beta chains from one sample, sequenced in a study of shared clonotypes between healthy human individuals. Profiling relied on immunoSEQ multiplex PCR, and the TCRdb table lists in-frame clones only, not all of them. The table includes about 650,000 clones, just under 97% detected once. Cells designated naive CD8 were CD45RO-negative and were positively selected for CCR7, with terminally differentiated effector memory CD45RA+ cells excluded. The source material was naive CD8+ T cells sorted from blood. These receptor sequences come from a woman aged 25 to 45 in good health.

This chain connects TRBV28 to TRBJ2-7; D gene unclear. V dropped 1 base and J dropped 1 base, with 8 bases sitting between them. The CDR3 is 14 amino acids. Germline V gene lookup returns CDR1 MDHEN and CDR2 SYDVKM. The chain's CDR3 is CASSLFAQSYEQYF. Written as DNA, the CDR3 is TGTGCCAGCAGTTTATTCGCCCAGTCCTACGAGCAGTACTTC.

This chain connects TRBV27 to TRBJ2-1; no reliable D call. This CDR3 contains 10 residues. CDR1 and CDR2 (germline): MNHEY, SMNVEV (reference sequence). V shed 6 bases and J shed 6 bases, with 3 bases lying between them. The chain's CDR3 is CASSTNEQFF. The CDR3 coding sequence is TGTGCCAGCAGCACCAATGAGCAGTTCTTC.

The chain employs TRBV27 and TRBJ1-5; 9 bases map to TRBD1. Germline CDR1 is MNHEY and CDR2 is SMNVEV (reference sequence). Losses at the gene ends were 5 bases for V and 5 bases for J; bases not matched to a gene: 7. The CDR3 sequence is 15 residues long. The CDR3 nucleotides read TGTGCCAGCAGTGAAAAGACAGGGGGAGATCAGCCCCAGCATTTT. Translated, it gives CASSEKTGGDQPQHF.

V and J are TRBV7-2 and TRBJ2-1, with D uncertain. The CDR3 extends over 15 amino acids. The V gene lost 2 bases and the J gene lost 2 bases, with 10 bases spanning the gap. Germline-derived CDR1 and CDR2 are SGHTA and FQGNSA. The CDR3 loop is CASSLRLHTYNEQFF. The DNA of the CDR3 is TGTGCCAGCAGCTTAAGGCTACATACCTACAATGAGCAGTTCTTC.

The J gene is TRBJ2-7, the V gene TRBV2, with D perhaps matching TRBD1 (5 bases). The CDR3 runs 14 residues. Looked up from germline, CDR1 is SNHLY and CDR2 is FYNNEI. V lost 7 bases and J 0 bases, leaving 13 bases between the germline ends. CDR3 coding DNA: TGTGCCAGCAACACAGGACCTAGCTCCTACGAGCAGTACTTC. Its translation is CASNTGPSSYEQYF.

The chain carries TRBV28 and TRBJ1-1, with a tentative D call TRBD1 (5 bases). Germline CDR1 and CDR2: MDHEN and SYDVKM. The V end lost 5 bases, the J end lost 2 bases, and 18 bases lay between the germline ends. This CDR3 has 16 residues. CDR3 residues: CASSTQTRGFNTEAFF. As DNA, the CDR3 is TGTGCCAGCAGTACCCAAACAAGGGGCTTTAACACTGAAGCTTTCTTT. The full variable domain, rest sourced from reference TRBV28 and TRBJ1-1, is DVKVTQSSRYLVKRTGEKVFLECVQDMDHENMFWYRQDPGLGLRLIYFSYDVKMKEKGDIPEGYSVSREKKERFSLILESASTNQTSMYLCASSTQTRGFNTEAFFGQGTRLTVV.

The V gene is TRBV7-6, the J gene TRBJ2-7, with 11 nucleotides matching TRBD1. With 5 bases clipped from V and 4 bases from J, the junction kept 7 bases outside the gene matches. The CDR3 covers 15 residues. The germline V gene encodes CDR1 SGHVS and CDR2 FNYEAQ. CDR3 protein: CASSASGTGGYEQYF. CDR3 nucleotides: TGTGCCAGCAGCGCGTCCGGGACAGGGGGATACGAGCAGTACTTC.

The chain links TRBV27 to TRBJ2-7; a weak D match, TRBD1 (6 bases). The V gene's germline CDR1 is MNHEY and CDR2 SMNVEV (reference sequence). V lost 5 bases and J 5 bases, leaving 19 bases between the germline ends. The CDR3 is 15 amino acids. CDR3 loop: CASSTQGLNLHEQYF. The CDR3 DNA is TGTGCCAGCAGTACTCAGGGGCTCAATCTTCACGAGCAGTACTTC.

As concerns this clone: Other DNA sequences in this specimen translate into the identical CDR3. This chain connects TRBV20-1 to TRBJ2-7; D is unresolved. This CDR3 is 11 amino acids long. Germline V gene sequence: CDR1 DFQATT, CDR2 SNEGSKA (reference sequence). V was shortened by 0 bases and J by 3 bases, with 3 bases between the two germline ends. CDR3 nucleotides: TGCAGTGCTAGAGATATCTACGAGCAGTACTTC. Amino acids: CSARDIYEQYF.

J is TRBJ1-2 and V is TRBV9, with D uncertain. The V gene lost 2 bases and the J gene lost 3 bases, with 11 bases spanning the gap. This CDR3 has 14 residues. Germline-derived CDR1 and CDR2 are SGDLS and YYNGEE. CDR3 in DNA: TGTGCCAGCAGCGTCCAGGACGCCTACTATGGCTACACCTTC. Its protein product is CASSVQDAYYGYTF.

The chain employs TRBV7-2 and TRBJ2-5; 9 bases line up with TRBD2. Germline V lookup: CDR1 SGHTA, CDR2 FQGNSA. Trimming at V came to 1 base and at J to 0 bases, leaving 0 bases not matched to a gene. The CDR3 contains 15 residues. For the CDR3, the DNA is TGTGCCAGCAGCTTAGGCGGGGGGGACCAAGAGACCCAGTACTTC. Translated, it gives CASSLGGGDQETQYF.

The rearrangement links TRBV29-1 to TRBJ1-1; TRBD1 is a possible D gene (6 bases). This CDR3 region has 11 residues. V shed 7 bases and J shed 4 bases, with 10 bases lying between them. Germline loops: CDR1 SQVTM, CDR2 ANQGSEA. The CDR3 is CSAPGATEAFF. The CDR3 region has the DNA TGCAGCGCTCCAGGGGCCACTGAAGCTTTCTTT. Looking up the rest from reference TRBV29-1 and TRBJ1-1 gives the full variable domain: SAVISQKPSRDICQRGTSLTIQCQVDSQVTMMFWYRQQPGQSLTLIATANQGSEATYESGFVIDKFPISRPNLTFSTLTVSNMSPEDSSIYLCSAPGATEAFFGQGTRLTVV.

The V call is TRBV2, the J call TRBJ2-3; 9 positions match TRBD2. Trimming cost V 7 bases and J 2 bases; bases outside gene matches: 13. In germline, CDR1 is SNHLY, CDR2 FYNNEI. The CDR3 has 17 residues. The CDR3 sequence is CASTLFGGRELTDTQYF. Written as DNA, the CDR3 is TGTGCCAGCACCCTATTTGGCGGGAGGGAACTCACAGATACGCAGTATTTT.

The gene calls are TRBV7-3 and TRBJ2-7; either TRBD1 or TRBD2 may fit D (5 bases each). Per germline, CDR1 SGHTA and CDR2 FQGTGA. The CDR3 has 14 residues. The V gene lost 0 bases and the J gene lost 7 bases, with 13 bases spanning the gap. CDR3 protein: CASSLTLGESEQYF. The CDR3 DNA sequence: TGTGCCAGCAGCTTAACGTTGGGGGAAAGTGAGCAGTACTTC.

V gene TRBV28 combines with J gene TRBJ1-1; D remains ambiguous. The CDR3 consists of 15 residues. The germline V and J ends were trimmed by 3 bases and 0 bases, with 11 bases remaining between them. Germline V CDR1 and CDR2: MDHEN, SYDVKM. DNA for the CDR3: TGTGCCAGCAGTTTTAGCAAGGGAATGAACACTGAAGCTTTCTTT. The encoded protein is CASSFSKGMNTEAFF.

The chain recombines TRBV5-3 with TRBJ2-7, with 7 bases that match TRBD1. TRBV5-3 is reported as an ORF; its role is uncertain. The CDR3 consists of 15 residues. V gave up 4 bases and J gave up 4 bases; unmatched junction bases: 11. The CDR3 loop reads CARSEQGPRHYEQYF. CDR3 bases: TGTGCCAGAAGCGAACAGGGGCCGCGGCATTACGAGCAGTACTTC.

The CDR3 loop is CASSGMTAFTGELFF. In nucleotides, the CDR3 is TGTGCCAGCAGCGGGATGACAGCCTTCACCGGGGAGCTGTTTTTT. The chain couples TRBV27 to TRBJ2-2, with D perhaps matching TRBD1 or TRBD2 (5 bases each). Germline lookup yields CDR1 MNHEY and CDR2 SMNVEV (reference sequence). Trimming removed 6 bases from V and 4 bases from J, with 15 bases in between. The CDR3 runs 15 residues.

CDR3 protein: CASGLPQHF. CDR3 nucleotides: TGTGCCAGCGGGCTGCCCCAGCATTTT. The chain employs TRBV28 and TRBJ1-5, with D uncertain. This CDR3 has 9 residues. V was cut by 8 bases and J by 9 bases, with 5 bases left in between. Germline CDR1 and CDR2: MDHEN and SYDVKM.

The chain is built from TRBV6-1 and TRBJ1-2; D is perhaps TRBD1 (5 bases). V lost 4 bases and J lost 5, with 14 bases in between. The CDR3 is 14 residues long. The V gene's germline CDR1 is MNHNS and CDR2 SASEGT. The CDR3 DNA follows: TGTGCCAGCAGTGCTAGGGGCCTGGGGTATGGCTACACCTTC. Protein: CASSARGLGYGYTF.

This chain connects TRBV4-1 to TRBJ2-3, with 14 bases lining up with TRBD2. This CDR3 is 16 amino acids long. Germline CDR1 MGHRA, CDR2 YSYEKL. J was trimmed by 6 bases and V by 4 bases; bases with no gene match: 6. The CDR3 nucleotides read TGCGCCAGCAGCCGGACTAGCGGGAGGTTAGGGGATACGCAGTATTTT. The encoded protein is CASSRTSGRLGDTQYF.

This chain links TRBV7-3 with TRBJ2-5; possible D gene TRBD2, 6 bases. The CDR3 spans 17 residues. V was trimmed by 1 base and J by 1 base, leaving 16 bases between them. Germline assignment: CDR1 SGHTA and CDR2 FQGTGA. The CDR3 spells CASSLNGRGMGQETQYF. The CDR3 DNA sequence: TGTGCCAGCAGCTTAAATGGGCGCGGGATGGGCCAAGAGACCCAGTACTTC.

The chain has TRBV28 and TRBJ2-5, with 8 bases matching TRBD1. With 6 bases clipped from V and 5 bases from J, the junction kept 11 bases outside the gene matches. Germline-derived CDR1 and CDR2 are MDHEN and SYDVKM. The CDR3 consists of 15 residues. The DNA for the CDR3 is TGTGCCAGCAGCCAACGGACAGGGTGGCAGGAGACCCAGTACTTC. It codes for CASSQRTGWQETQYF.

This chain uses TRBV11-2 with TRBJ1-2; 7 bases match TRBD1. Germline CDR1 reads SGHAT; CDR2 reads FQNNGV. The CDR3 is 15 amino acids. V lost 1 base, J lost 3 bases, and 5 bases stayed unmatched. CDR3 amino acids: CASSLGEGAYYGYTF. The DNA for the CDR3 is TGTGCCAGCAGCTTAGGGGAGGGGGCCTACTATGGCTACACCTTC.